A single sample is the source of the 10 T cell receptor beta chains below, sequenced in a study of beta chain features in type 1 diabetes. As every portion of the isolated RNA was reverse transcribed, the sequencing read expressed TCRB transcripts. Assay used: immunoSEQ multiplex PCR; TCRdb lists only in-frame clones, some missing. The data show fewer than 200,000 clones, about 13% seen once. Sequencing was done on a sample of central memory CD4+ T cells from blood. These receptors were collected from a woman younger than 35 in good health.

This clone has only a few counts. The V and J genes are TRBV5-4 and TRBJ2-1, with 7 bases identical to TRBD2. V shed 4 bases, J shed 10 bases, and the junction held 14 bases outside the gene matches. Per germline, CDR1 SGHNT and CDR2 YYREEE (reference sequence). CDR3 size: 15 residues. The CDR3 region is CASSPKGPSGKEQFF. The CDR3 DNA follows: TGTGCCAGCAGCCCCAAGGGCCCTAGCGGTAAAGAGCAGTTCTTC.

In this sample, this clone turned up a few times. The chain is built from TRBV29-1 and TRBJ2-5, with 10 bases that match TRBD2. The CDR3 loop spans 15 amino acids. V shed 7 bases, J shed 2 bases, and the junction held 10 bases outside the gene matches. Per the germline V gene, CDR1 is SQVTM and CDR2 is ANQGSEA. CDR3: CSAGGTSGAQETQYF. In DNA, the CDR3 is TGCAGCGCCGGGGGAACTAGCGGGGCTCAAGAGACCCAGTACTTC.

This clone was found a few times. The chain is built from TRBV29-1 and TRBJ1-4; perhaps TRBD1 as D (6 bases). CDR1 is SQVTM, CDR2 ANQGSEA, per germline. The length of the CDR3 is 12 residues. Trimming left V 4 bases short and J 8 bases short, with 11 bases between. The CDR3 DNA reads TGCAGCGTTGCGGGTAGGGGGGAAAAACTGTTTTTT. This codes for CSVAGRGEKLFF.

The CDR3 sequence: CASRGWTGNTDTQYF. CDR3 DNA: TGCGCCAGCAGGGGTTGGACAGGGAACACAGATACGCAGTATTTT. The chain has TRBV5-1 and TRBJ2-3, with TRBD1 matching 8 bases. Trimming cost V 5 bases and J 2 bases; bases outside gene matches: 7. Germline-derived CDR1 and CDR2 are SGHRS and YFSETQ. The CDR3 spans 15 residues.

The rearrangement joins TRBV30 to TRBJ2-5; D perhaps matches TRBD2 (7 bases). Germline CDR1 and CDR2: GTSNPN and SVGIG (reference sequence). V was clipped by 0 bases and J by 0 bases, with 11 bases between them. The CDR3 has 15 amino acids. The CDR3 DNA reads as TGTGCCTGGAGTGTAAGCGGGACATACCAAGAGACCCAGTACTTC. This encodes CAWSVSGTYQETQYF.

This chain uses TRBV6-1 with TRBJ1-5; D is unclear. The CDR3 contains 13 residues. V was shortened by 5 bases and J by 6 bases, with 11 bases between the two germline ends. Looked up from germline, CDR1 is MNHNS and CDR2 is SASEGT. CDR3 amino acids: CASSPREFQPQHF. The CDR3 DNA sequence: TGTGCCAGCAGTCCCCGGGAGTTTCAGCCCCAGCATTTT.

The V and J genes are TRBV29-1 and TRBJ1-1; D is unclear. The germline V and J ends were trimmed by 4 bases and 7 bases, with 10 bases remaining between them. Germline loops: CDR1 SQVTM, CDR2 ANQGSEA. CDR3 length equals 11 residues. The CDR3 protein is CSVALAVEAFF. In DNA, the CDR3 is TGCAGCGTTGCGTTGGCAGTTGAAGCTTTCTTT.

Comments on this clone: Other DNA sequences of this sample code for an identical CDR3. V gene TRBV7-9 combines with J gene TRBJ2-5; D remains unclear. V was cut by 3 bases and J by 5 bases, with 4 bases left in between. CDR1 and CDR2 (germline): SEHNR, FQNEAQ (reference sequence). The CDR3 sequence is 11 residues long. CDR3: CASSFRETQYF. In DNA form, the CDR3 reads TGTGCCAGCAGCTTTCGGGAGACCCAGTACTTC.

This clone was found a few times. The CDR3 nucleotides are TGCGCCAGCAGCCTCCTGGGACAGGGATATGGCTACACCTTC. Translating it yields CASSLLGQGYGYTF. The chain couples TRBV4-1 to TRBJ1-2; 9 bases align to TRBD1. The CDR3 totals 14 residues. The V gene end was trimmed by 4 bases and the J gene end by 5 bases; junction bases not matched to a gene: 5. Germline V lookup: CDR1 MGHRA, CDR2 YSYEKL.

Worth noting for this clone: The same CDR3 is also encoded by other DNA sequences in this sample. V is TRBV6-5 and J is TRBJ2-7; the match to TRBD1 covers 9 bases. Germline-derived CDR1 and CDR2 are MNHEY and SVGAGI. After removal of 0 bases from V and 0 bases from J, the junction contained 3 bases not matched to a gene. This CDR3 comprises 16 residues. CDR3 region: CASSYSRTGDSYEQYF. For the CDR3, the DNA is TGTGCCAGCAGTTACTCTAGGACAGGGGACTCCTACGAGCAGTACTTC.